The rows below give T cell receptor beta chains drawn from one sample of a study of T cell repertoires in cytomegalovirus infection. TCRdb independently ran MiXCR on the reads; one entry per CDR3 protein. The sample holds under 300,000 distinct CDR3 sequences, 15% to 20% seen once. The source material was CD8+ T cells from PBMCs. All receptors derive from a human donor in good health (CMV status not recorded). Some clones in this sample may be carry-over from other donors' samples. Both conserved end residues are part of each CDR3. D genes are given only for firm matches. Expanded clones get a size class; other rows say once, few or many, or leave the size out.

j_call,v_call,d_call,clone_size,cdr3_nt,cdr3_aa
TRBJ2-5,TRBV10-3,.,.,TGTGCCATCAGTGAGGGAGGAACAGGGTGGGACCAAGAGACCCAGTACTTC,CAISEGGTGWDQETQYF
TRBJ2-7,TRBV11-2,.,.,TGTGCCAGCAGCAGCGGGACACTCTACTTC,CASSSGTLYF
TRBJ1-5,TRBV20-1,TRBD1,.,TGCAGTGCTAGAGATCGGCTAGACGGGACAGGGGACCAGCCCCAGCATTTT,CSARDRLDGTGDQPQHF
TRBJ1-1,TRBV19,.,many,TGTGCCAGTAGTGTTACTCCGCGGGGTAGCACTGAAGCTTTCTTT,CASSVTPRGSTEAFF
TRBJ2-3,TRBV4-1,.,few,TGCGCCAGCAGCCAAGTTGCGGGGTCTGCAGATACGCAGTATTTT,CASSQVAGSADTQYF
TRBJ2-5,TRBV7-2,TRBD2,many,TGTGCCAGCAGCTTAGGACTAGCGGGGCCCCTTTACCAAGAGACCCAGTACTTC,CASSLGLAGPLYQETQYF
TRBJ2-2,TRBV20-1,TRBD2,few,TGCAGTGCTCCCTCGGGACTAGCGGGGACGAACACCGGGGAGCTGTTTTTT,CSAPSGLAGTNTGELFF
TRBJ2-3,TRBV4-1,.,few,TGCGCCAGCAGCCCCACAGGGTTCGGGGAACCTAGCACAGATACGCAGTATTTT,CASSPTGFGEPSTDTQYF
TRBJ2-5,TRBV6-8,.,.,TGTGCCAGCAGTTACTCTGCAGCGAAAGAGACCCAGTACTTC,CASSYSAAKETQYF
TRBJ2-3,TRBV15,.,.,TGTGCCACCAGCAGAGAAAAAGCGGCCCACCTCTCAGATACGCAGTATTTT,CATSREKAAHLSDTQYF
TRBJ1-2,TRBV6-6,.,.,TGTGCCAGCAGTTACTCGACAGAAACCGCCGGCTACACCTTC,CASSYSTETAGYTF
TRBJ1-6,TRBV7-9,.,many,TGTGCCAGCAGTTTACCGGAGGAGGTGGGGAGATCCTATAATTCACCCCTCCACTTT,CASSLPEEVGRSYNSPLHF
TRBJ1-1,TRBV5-4,.,many,TGTGCCAGCAGCTTGGCCCCGGGGTACACTGAAGCTTTCTTT,CASSLAPGYTEAFF
TRBJ1-1,TRBV18,.,.,TGTGCCAGCTCACGACACCCTCCAGGGGAGGGAAACACTGAAGCTTTCTTT,CASSRHPPGEGNTEAFF
TRBJ2-5,TRBV6-2/TRBV6-3,.,many,TGTGCCAGCACCGGCGACAATTACCAAGAGACCCAGTACTTC,CASTGDNYQETQYF
TRBJ1-5,TRBV6-1,TRBD1,many,TGTGCCAGCATGGACAGGACAAATCAGCCCCAGCATTTT,CASMDRTNQPQHF
TRBJ1-1,TRBV2,.,.,TGTGCCAGCAGTACCACGACGGGCTTTTCCACTGAAGCTTTCTTT,CASSTTTGFSTEAFF
TRBJ1-2,TRBV7-9,.,.,TGTGCCAGCAGCCCGCGCTTCGGGGCCGGGGACTATGGCTACACCTTC,CASSPRFGAGDYGYTF
TRBJ2-1,TRBV27,TRBD1,few,TGTGCCAGCAGTTTCACAGGGGGAGTCTATGAGCAGTTCTTC,CASSFTGGVYEQFF
TRBJ2-2,TRBV6-2/TRBV6-3,.,.,TGTGCCAGCACCCCTGGAGATAAGCACACCGGGGAGCTGTTTTTT,CASTPGDKHTGELFF
TRBJ2-3,TRBV13,.,many,TGTGCCAGCAGCCTTAACACAGATACGCAGTATTTT,CASSLNTDTQYF
TRBJ1-6,TRBV6-8,TRBD1,.,TGTGCCAGCAGTTACTCGACGGTCTTTTCGGGACAGGGTCGCTCACCCCTCCACTTT,CASSYSTVFSGQGRSPLHF
TRBJ2-3,TRBV6-6,TRBD2,few,TGTGCCAGCAGGGGTATAGCGGGGGCAACAGATACGCAGTATTTT,CASRGIAGATDTQYF
TRBJ1-1,TRBV6-1,TRBD1,few,TGTGCCAGCAGAGACACACAGGGGCTGAACACTGAAGCTTTCTTT,CASRDTQGLNTEAFF
TRBJ1-5,TRBV7-2,.,many,TGTGCCAGCAGCTGGGCGGCAGGGCCCGAACAGCCCCAGCATTTT,CASSWAAGPEQPQHF
TRBJ2-1,TRBV11-3,.,few,TGTGCCAGCAGCCCCTATAGCGACAATGAGCAGTTCTTC,CASSPYSDNEQFF
TRBJ1-2,TRBV12-3/TRBV12-4,TRBD1,.,TGTGCCAGCAGTTTAGCCTGGACAGGGTCGTTGGGCTACACCTTC,CASSLAWTGSLGYTF
TRBJ1-4,TRBV20-1,.,.,TGCAGTGCTAGCCACAGACAGGCCACTAATGAAAAACTGTTTTTT,CSASHRQATNEKLFF
TRBJ2-5,TRBV15,TRBD1,many,TGTGCCACCAGCACCGATCGACTTGGGACAGGCCAAGAGACCCAGTACTTC,CATSTDRLGTGQETQYF
TRBJ2-7,TRBV28,.,many,TGTGCCAGCAGTTCTCAGTCCCAAATCCTACTCTACGAGCAGTACTTC,CASSSQSQILLYEQYF
TRBJ1-5,TRBV27,.,.,TGTGCCAGCACCCCGCAGGGTGGCAATCAGCCCCAGCATTTT,CASTPQGGNQPQHF
TRBJ2-6,TRBV27,TRBD1,.,TGTGCCAGCAGTTTACAGGGGGTAAGCTCTGGGGCCAACGTCCTGACTTTC,CASSLQGVSSGANVLTF
TRBJ2-2,TRBV6-2/TRBV6-3,.,medium-sized,TGTGCCAGCAGTTACGTGACCCGGGGCGGGGAGCTGTTTTTT,CASSYVTRGGELFF
TRBJ1-5,TRBV20-1,.,.,TGCAGTGCCGGGGATGGGCCCCAGCATTTT,CSAGDGPQHF
TRBJ2-3,TRBV20-1,TRBD2,few,TGCAGTGCTAGAGATTCGGCTAGCGGGGGTTCAGATACGCAGTATTTT,CSARDSASGGSDTQYF
TRBJ2-1,TRBV11-2,.,few,TGTGCCAGCAGCTTAGACTTAAATGAGCAGTTCTTC,CASSLDLNEQFF
TRBJ1-1,TRBV19,.,.,TGTGCCAGTAGTGGGCCGGGCCCCCATGGGGAAGCTTTCTTT,CASSGPGPHGEAFF
TRBJ1-5,TRBV28,TRBD1,.,TGTGCCACCCACAGGGGGCTCAATCAGCCCCAGCATTTT,CATHRGLNQPQHF
TRBJ2-3,TRBV6-5,TRBD2,few,TGTGCCAGCAGTTACGGCGGGGGAAGCACAGATACGCAGTATTTT,CASSYGGGSTDTQYF
TRBJ1-1,TRBV29-1,.,.,TGCAGCGTCTTACCCGGGCACACTGAAGCTTTCTTT,CSVLPGHTEAFF
TRBJ2-3,TRBV6-1,TRBD2,.,TGTGCCTCCCCCGGCCGGGCGGGGGGGCCACCAGATACGCAGTATTTT,CASPGRAGGPPDTQYF
TRBJ1-5,TRBV12-3/TRBV12-4,TRBD1,many,TGTGCCAGCAGTTACGCCCGGACAGGGGGGATTAATGTTTCGCCCCAGCATTTT,CASSYARTGGINVSPQHF
TRBJ2-3,TRBV7-6,TRBD2,many,TGTGCCAGCAGCTCGGGGACTAGCGGTATCACAGATACGCAGTATTTT,CASSSGTSGITDTQYF
TRBJ2-7,TRBV6-5,.,.,TGTGCCAGCAGTTACTCGGGAGCGCAGTACTTC,CASSYSGAQYF
TRBJ1-4,TRBV7-9,.,few,TGTGCCAGCAGCATCCCCGGGGTGCCGGATGAAAAACTGTTTTTT,CASSIPGVPDEKLFF